A selection of T cell receptor beta chains follows, all from one sample in a study of cytomegalovirus exposure and HLA in healthy donors. Sequencing was performed with immunoSEQ multiplex PCR; in TCRdb, only in-frame clones are kept and a portion is missing. The data show some 160,000 clones, with 80% to 90% seen just once and 3.5% to 5.5% held by the top ten. Sample: PBMCs. The receptor set was obtained from a woman in her forties in good health and CMV-seropositive. Each CDR3 is given with its conserved first and last residue. The D gene is left open where the match is weak. Rows give clone size only sometimes, using once, few, many, or a class for an expanded clone.

NA	TRBV5-4	TRBJ2-1	13	TRBD2	TGTGCCAGCAGACTAGCGGGGGTCTTCGAGCAGTTCTTC	CASRLAGVFEQFF
NA	TRBV2	TRBJ2-4	15	NA	TGTGCCAGCAGTGACTCAGGGGTTGCCAAAAACATTCAGTACTTC	CASSDSGVAKNIQYF
NA	TRBV5-1	TRBJ1-6	16	TRBD1	TGCGCCAGCAGTTCCGGGACAGGGGGCTATAATTCACCCCTCCACTTT	CASSSGTGGYNSPLHF
NA	TRBV5-1	TRBJ2-5	16	TRBD2	TGCGCCAGCAGCTTGAATCCAGCGGGAGTAAAGGAGACCCAGTACTTC	CASSLNPAGVKETQYF
few	TRBV27	TRBJ1-4	15	NA	TGTGCCAGCAGTAGATACAGGGCTACTAATGAAAAACTGTTTTTT	CASSRYRATNEKLFF
NA	TRBV13	TRBJ2-7	17	TRBD2	TGTGCCAGCAGCATACCATGGTCGGGCGGGAGCCCCTACGAGCAGTACTTC	CASSIPWSGGSPYEQYF
NA	TRBV19	TRBJ1-4	15	NA	TGTGCCAGTAGTATGCCAGGGGCGCCAGGTGAAAAACTGTTTTTT	CASSMPGAPGEKLFF
NA	TRBV25-1	TRBJ1-3	17	NA	TGTGCCAGCAGTGAATTGGGGAAGAAGGGGTCTGGAAACACCATATATTTT	CASSELGKKGSGNTIYF
NA	TRBV5-1	TRBJ1-2	14	TRBD1	TGCGCCAGCAGCGCCCAGGGACAGTCCTATGGCTACACCTTC	CASSAQGQSYGYTF
NA	TRBV9	TRBJ2-1	15	NA	TGTGCCAGCAGCGTAGGCTCTCTGGGAGAGAATGAGCAGTTCTTC	CASSVGSLGENEQFF
few	TRBV6-6	TRBJ2-5	14	TRBD2	TGTGCCAGCAGAAGACTAGCGGGAGTGGAGACCCAGTACTTC	CASRRLAGVETQYF
NA	TRBV7-3	TRBJ2-1	13	NA	TGTGCCAGCAGCCCCCCTGGGGGCAGTGAGCAGTTCTTC	CASSPPGGSEQFF
NA	TRBV10-3	TRBJ2-7	13	NA	TGTGCCATCAGCACCGGGACACCTCCCGAGCAGTACTTC	CAISTGTPPEQYF
NA	TRBV5-4	TRBJ1-4	14	TRBD1	TGTGCCAGCAGCTTCGGGACAGGGAATGAAAAACTGTTTTTT	CASSFGTGNEKLFF
few	TRBV6-6	TRBJ1-1	12	NA	TGTGCCAGCAGTCGAGGACAGACTGAAGCTTTCTTT	CASSRGQTEAFF
NA	TRBV28	TRBJ1-2	14	TRBD1	TGTGCCAGCAGCACGGACAGGGCCAACTATGGCTACACCTTC	CASSTDRANYGYTF
NA	TRBV6-1	TRBJ2-3	15	NA	TGTGCCAGCACCGCGGAGGGGGGGGTCACAGATACGCAGTATTTT	CASTAEGGVTDTQYF
once	TRBV7-2	TRBJ1-4	14	TRBD1	TGTGCCAGCAGCTTGGGGACAGGGGGTGAAAAACTGTTTTTT	CASSLGTGGEKLFF
few	TRBV15	TRBJ2-1	17	TRBD2	TGTGCCACCAGCAGAGATTTTAGCGGGAGCTCCTACAATGAGCAGTTCTTC	CATSRDFSGSSYNEQFF
NA	TRBV6-4	TRBJ2-3	14	NA	TGTGCCAGCAGTGACGGCGGTTTCACAGATACGCAGTATTTT	CASSDGGFTDTQYF
NA	TRBV28	TRBJ2-7	13	TRBD1	TGTGCCAGCTTCCGGGACAGGGCCCACGAGCAGTACTTC	CASFRDRAHEQYF
NA	TRBV29-1	TRBJ1-2	14	TRBD1	TGCAGCGTTCCTTCGACAGGGCATAACTATGGCTACACCTTC	CSVPSTGHNYGYTF
NA	TRBV6-5	TRBJ1-2	12	NA	TGTGCCAGCAGTTTCGAGGGTCATGGCTACACCTTC	CASSFEGHGYTF
NA	TRBV23-1	TRBJ1-2	16	TRBD1	TGCGCCAGCAGTCCCCCCATGACCGGGACAGCTTATGGCTACACCTTC	CASSPPMTGTAYGYTF
NA	TRBV28	TRBJ2-3	15	TRBD1	TGTGCCAGCAGTCCCCGGACAGGGAGCACAGATACGCAGTATTTT	CASSPRTGSTDTQYF
few	TRBV7-2	TRBJ2-3	15	NA	TGTGCCAGCAGCTTAGGCAGACTCAGCACAGATACGCAGTATTTT	CASSLGRLSTDTQYF
NA	TRBV11-2	TRBJ2-5	15	NA	TGTGCCAGCAGCTTGGGGCGAGGCGCGCAAGAGACCCAGTACTTC	CASSLGRGAQETQYF
NA	TRBV19	TRBJ1-1	15	NA	TGTGCCAGTAGTATCGTTGCCGGGCGGGGGACTGAAGCTTTCTTT	CASSIVAGRGTEAFF
NA	TRBV28	TRBJ1-2	15	TRBD1	TGTGCCAGCAGTTTAACGGGACAGTCATCTCTTGGCTACACCTTC	CASSLTGQSSLGYTF